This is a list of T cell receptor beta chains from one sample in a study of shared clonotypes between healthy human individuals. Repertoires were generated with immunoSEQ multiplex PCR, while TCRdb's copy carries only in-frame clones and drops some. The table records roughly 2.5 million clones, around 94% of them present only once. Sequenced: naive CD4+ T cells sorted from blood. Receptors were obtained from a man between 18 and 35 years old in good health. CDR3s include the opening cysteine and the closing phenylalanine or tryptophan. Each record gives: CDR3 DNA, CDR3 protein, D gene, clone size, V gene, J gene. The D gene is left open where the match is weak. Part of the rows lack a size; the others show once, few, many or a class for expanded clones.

TGTGCCTGGAGCGGCCCTCCGACGGAAGCTTTCTTT	CAWSGPPTEAFF	-	few	TRBV30	TRBJ1-1
TGTGCCAGCAGCATACAGGACTATGGCTACACCTTC	CASSIQDYGYTF	-	-	TRBV5-6	TRBJ1-2
TGTGCCAGCAGCCCTGACAGGGCTGGAAACACCATATATTTT	CASSPDRAGNTIYF	TRBD1	-	TRBV11-3	TRBJ1-3
TGTGCCTGGAGCTCCATCGGACAGGGCAGCCCCTACGAGCAGTACTTC	CAWSSIGQGSPYEQYF	TRBD1	-	TRBV30	TRBJ2-7
TGTGCCAGCAGGGGCCTGGGGGGCAATCAGCCCCAGCATTTT	CASRGLGGNQPQHF	-	-	TRBV6-5	TRBJ1-5
TGTGCCAGCAGCTTGGCCGGTGCCGGCTCCTACGAGCAGTACTTC	CASSLAGAGSYEQYF	-	-	TRBV5-5	TRBJ2-7
TGTGCCAGCAGCAAGTACGAGGGTCTAGCCAAAAACATTCAGTACTTC	CASSKYEGLAKNIQYF	-	-	TRBV11-2	TRBJ2-4
TGTGCCAGCAGTCTTGGGGCAGGGGCCTACTATGGCTACACCTTC	CASSLGAGAYYGYTF	-	-	TRBV6-5	TRBJ1-2
TGTGCCAGCAGCTTAGCGACAGGCGGAGGCTACACCTTC	CASSLATGGGYTF	-	-	TRBV7-8	TRBJ1-2
TGCGCCAGCTCATCCGCTGGGACGGGAGTAGGAGAGACCCAGTACTTC	CASSSAGTGVGETQYF	-	-	TRBV5-1	TRBJ2-5
TGTGCCATCAGTCCCGGGGGGGATACGCAGTATTTT	CAISPGGDTQYF	TRBD2	-	TRBV10-3	TRBJ2-3
TGTGCCAGCAGTCAGGGGACACGGCTGAACACTGAAGCTTTCTTT	CASSQGTRLNTEAFF	-	-	TRBV27	TRBJ1-1
TGCGCCAGCAGCCGTATTGAATGGACAGGGAAAGTGAAAGAGACCCAGTACTTC	CASSRIEWTGKVKETQYF	TRBD1	-	TRBV5-1	TRBJ2-5
TGTGCCAGCAGCTTGTTGGCAGGGGGCCATGAGCAGTTCTTC	CASSLLAGGHEQFF	TRBD1	-	TRBV5-4	TRBJ2-1
TGCGCCAGCAGCGTGGACAGGCCCTCTGGGGCCAACGTCCTGACTTTC	CASSVDRPSGANVLTF	TRBD1	-	TRBV5-1	TRBJ2-6
TGTGCCAGTAGTATCTCGGGGAACACCGGGGAGCTGTTTTTT	CASSISGNTGELFF	-	-	TRBV19	TRBJ2-2
TGTGCCAGCAGCCCCGTAGGGGGACAGGGGGATGAGCAGTTCTTC	CASSPVGGQGDEQFF	TRBD1	-	TRBV7-2	TRBJ2-1
TGTGCCAGCAGGGTGAGCTCGCTGCAACTACGTGGGCAGTACTTC	CASRVSSLQLRGQYF	-	-	TRBV6-6	TRBJ2-7
TGCGCCAGCAGCTCCTCCCCGGTGAGCGGGAGGAGGCAAGAGACCCAGTACTTC	CASSSSPVSGRRQETQYF	TRBD2	-	TRBV4-1	TRBJ2-5
TGTGCCAGCAGCGCCAGCGGGTACGAAGGAGATACGCAGTATTTT	CASSASGYEGDTQYF	-	-	TRBV6-1	TRBJ2-3
TGTGCCAGCGCGTCGGACAGGGGAAAGGGAAAGGGATCGGAGACCCAGTACTTC	CASASDRGKGKGSETQYF	TRBD1	once	TRBV5-4	TRBJ2-5
TGTGCCAGCAGTTTGGTGGGGTCCTACGAGCAGTACTTC	CASSLVGSYEQYF	-	-	TRBV27	TRBJ2-7
TGTGCCAGCAGCCAAGAAGGGGGGAGAACAGATACGCAGTATTTT	CASSQEGGRTDTQYF	-	-	TRBV4-2	TRBJ2-3
TGTGCCAGCAGCTTCGCCCTAGCGGACACTGAAGCTTTCTTT	CASSFALADTEAFF	-	-	TRBV5-5	TRBJ1-1
TGTGCCAGCAGCCAAGATCTCCTAGCGGGGCCGTACCAAGAGACCCAGTACTTC	CASSQDLLAGPYQETQYF	TRBD2	-	TRBV4-2	TRBJ2-5
TGTGCCAGCAGTGAAGAGGGGGCAGGGCGCTCCTACGAGCAGTACTTC	CASSEEGAGRSYEQYF	TRBD1	-	TRBV2	TRBJ2-7
TGTGCCACCAGCAGGTTACTAGCGGGAGATCTCTACGAGCAGTACTTC	CATSRLLAGDLYEQYF	TRBD2	-	TRBV15	TRBJ2-7
TGTGCCAGCAGCTCCGGGGGGAGCACAGATACGCAGTATTTT	CASSSGGSTDTQYF	TRBD2	-	TRBV7-2	TRBJ2-3
TGCAGCGTTGAGTGGGGGGTCGGTGAAAAACTGTTTTTT	CSVEWGVGEKLFF	-	-	TRBV29-1	TRBJ1-4
TGTGCCAGCAGCTTAGTAGGCGAGCAGTACTTC	CASSLVGEQYF	-	-	TRBV7-6	TRBJ2-7
TGTGCCAGCAGTGACTACGGACTCGCAGGGAACTATGGCTACACCTTC	CASSDYGLAGNYGYTF	-	once	TRBV6-1	TRBJ1-2
TGTGCCAGCAGTGAAGGATCCTGGTACGAGCAGTACTTC	CASSEGSWYEQYF	-	-	TRBV6-1	TRBJ2-7